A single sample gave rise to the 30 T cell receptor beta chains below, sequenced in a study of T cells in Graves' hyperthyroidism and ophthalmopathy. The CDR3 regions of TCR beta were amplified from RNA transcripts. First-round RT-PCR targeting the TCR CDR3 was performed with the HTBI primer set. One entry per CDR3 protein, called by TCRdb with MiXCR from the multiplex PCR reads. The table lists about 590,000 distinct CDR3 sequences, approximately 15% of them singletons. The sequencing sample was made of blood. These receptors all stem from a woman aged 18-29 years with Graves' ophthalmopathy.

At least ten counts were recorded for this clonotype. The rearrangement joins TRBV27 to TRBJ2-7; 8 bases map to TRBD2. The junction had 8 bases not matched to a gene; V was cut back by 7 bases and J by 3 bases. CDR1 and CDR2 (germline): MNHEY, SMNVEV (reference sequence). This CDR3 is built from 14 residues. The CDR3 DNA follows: TGTGCCAGCACCCCACGGGAGGGGGACTACGAGCAGTACTTC. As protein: CASTPREGDYEQYF.

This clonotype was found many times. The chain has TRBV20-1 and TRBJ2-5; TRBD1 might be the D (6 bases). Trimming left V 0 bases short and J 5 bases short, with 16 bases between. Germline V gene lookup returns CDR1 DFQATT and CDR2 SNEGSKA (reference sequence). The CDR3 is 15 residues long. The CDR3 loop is CSARDPALRGETQYF. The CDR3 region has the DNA TGCAGTGCTAGAGATCCCGCCCTTAGGGGGGAGACCCAGTACTTC.

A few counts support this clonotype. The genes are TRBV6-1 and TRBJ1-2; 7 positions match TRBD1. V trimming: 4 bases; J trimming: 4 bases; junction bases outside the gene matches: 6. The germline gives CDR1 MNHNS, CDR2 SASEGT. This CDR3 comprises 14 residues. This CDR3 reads CASSADREAYGYTF. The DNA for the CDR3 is TGTGCCAGCAGTGCCGACAGGGAGGCCTATGGCTACACCTTC.

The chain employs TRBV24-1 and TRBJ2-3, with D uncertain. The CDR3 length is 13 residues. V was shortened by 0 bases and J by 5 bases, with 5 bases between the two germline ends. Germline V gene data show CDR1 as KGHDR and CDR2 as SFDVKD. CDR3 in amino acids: CATSDLFVDTQYF. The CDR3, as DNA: TGTGCCACCAGTGATTTGTTTGTAGATACGCAGTATTTT.

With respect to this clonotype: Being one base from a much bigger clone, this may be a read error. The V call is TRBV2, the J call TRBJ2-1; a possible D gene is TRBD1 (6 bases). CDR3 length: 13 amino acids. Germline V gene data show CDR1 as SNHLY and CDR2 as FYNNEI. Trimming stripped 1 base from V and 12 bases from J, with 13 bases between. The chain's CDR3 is CASSEESRDMQFF. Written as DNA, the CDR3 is TGTGCCAGCAGTGAAGAGAGCAGGGACATGCAGTTCTTC.

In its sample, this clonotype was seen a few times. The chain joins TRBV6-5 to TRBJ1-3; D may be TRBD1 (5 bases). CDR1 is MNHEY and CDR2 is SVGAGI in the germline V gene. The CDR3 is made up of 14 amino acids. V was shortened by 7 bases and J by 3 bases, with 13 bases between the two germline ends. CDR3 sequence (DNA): TGTGCCAGCATTAGTCGGGGCCATGGAAACACCATATATTTT. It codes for CASISRGHGNTIYF.

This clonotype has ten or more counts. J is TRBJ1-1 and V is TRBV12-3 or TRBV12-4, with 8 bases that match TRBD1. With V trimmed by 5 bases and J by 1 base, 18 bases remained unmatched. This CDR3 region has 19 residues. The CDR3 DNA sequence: TGTGCCAGCAGTCCGGACAGGGTCCTCTTTTTATTAAGGAACACTGAAGCTTTCTTT. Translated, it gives CASSPDRVLFLLRNTEAFF.

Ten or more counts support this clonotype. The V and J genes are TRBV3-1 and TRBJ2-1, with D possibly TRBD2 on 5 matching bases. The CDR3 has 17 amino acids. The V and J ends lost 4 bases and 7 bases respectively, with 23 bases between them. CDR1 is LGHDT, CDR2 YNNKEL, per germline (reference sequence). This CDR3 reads CASSPEGSPSQRNEQFF. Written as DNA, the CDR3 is TGTGCCAGCAGCCCAGAGGGTAGCCCCTCACAGCGGAATGAGCAGTTCTTC.

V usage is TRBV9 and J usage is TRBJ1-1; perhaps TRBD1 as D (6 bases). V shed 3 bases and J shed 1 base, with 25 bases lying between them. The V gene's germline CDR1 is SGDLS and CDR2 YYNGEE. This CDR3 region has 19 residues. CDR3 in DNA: TGTGCCAGCAGCGCCACACTAGCGGGAGGGGGGGGACCGAACACTGAAGCTTTCTTT. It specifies CASSATLAGGGGPNTEAFF.

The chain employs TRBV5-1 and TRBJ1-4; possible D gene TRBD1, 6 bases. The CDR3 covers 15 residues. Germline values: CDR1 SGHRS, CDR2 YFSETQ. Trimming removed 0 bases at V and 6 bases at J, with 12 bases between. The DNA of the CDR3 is TGCGCCAGCAGCTTGGCGACAGGTCGGGATGAAAAACTGTTTTTT. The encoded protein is CASSLATGRDEKLFF.

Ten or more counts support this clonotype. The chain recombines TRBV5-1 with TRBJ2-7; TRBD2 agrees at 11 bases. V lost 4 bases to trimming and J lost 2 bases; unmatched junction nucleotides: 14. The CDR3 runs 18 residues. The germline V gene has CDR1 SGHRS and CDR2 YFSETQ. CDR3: CASSLLTSGSRSPYEQYF. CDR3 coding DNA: TGCGCCAGCAGCCTCCTAACTAGCGGGAGCCGGTCACCCTACGAGCAGTACTTC.

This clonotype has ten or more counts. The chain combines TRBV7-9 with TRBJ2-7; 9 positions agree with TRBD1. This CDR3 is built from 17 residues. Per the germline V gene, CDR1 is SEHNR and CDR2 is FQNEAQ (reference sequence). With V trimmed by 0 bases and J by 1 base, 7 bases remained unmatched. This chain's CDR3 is CASSLADVTGGSYEQYF. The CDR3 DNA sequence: TGTGCCAGCAGCTTAGCGGATGTGACAGGGGGATCCTACGAGCAGTACTTC.

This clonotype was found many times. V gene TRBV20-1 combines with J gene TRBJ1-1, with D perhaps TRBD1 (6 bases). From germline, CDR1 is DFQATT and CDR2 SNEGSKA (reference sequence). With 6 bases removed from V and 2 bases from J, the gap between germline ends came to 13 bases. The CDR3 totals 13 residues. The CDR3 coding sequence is TGCAGTGCCCTACAGGGAGTAAACACTGAAGCTTTCTTT. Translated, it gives CSALQGVNTEAFF.

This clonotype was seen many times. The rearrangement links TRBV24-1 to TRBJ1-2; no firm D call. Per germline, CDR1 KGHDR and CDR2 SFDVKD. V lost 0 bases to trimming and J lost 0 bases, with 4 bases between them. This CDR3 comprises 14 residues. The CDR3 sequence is CATSDLRTNYGYTF. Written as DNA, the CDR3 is TGTGCCACCAGTGATTTGAGGACTAACTATGGCTACACCTTC.

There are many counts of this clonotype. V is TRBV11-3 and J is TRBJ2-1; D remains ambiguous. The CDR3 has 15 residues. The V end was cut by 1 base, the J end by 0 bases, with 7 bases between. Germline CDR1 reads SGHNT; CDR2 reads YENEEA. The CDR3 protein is CASSLARGSYNEQFF. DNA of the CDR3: TGTGCCAGCAGCTTAGCACGCGGCTCCTACAATGAGCAGTTCTTC.

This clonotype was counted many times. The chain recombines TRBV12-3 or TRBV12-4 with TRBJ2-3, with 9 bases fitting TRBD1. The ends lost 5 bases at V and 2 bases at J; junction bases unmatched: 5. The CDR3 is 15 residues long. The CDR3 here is CASSLRTGDTDTQYF. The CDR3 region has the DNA TGTGCCAGCAGTCTGAGGACAGGGGACACAGATACGCAGTATTTT.

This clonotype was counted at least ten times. The CDR3, as DNA: TGTGCCAGCAGTAGGACTAGCGGACTCAATGAGCAGTTCTTC. Translation: CASSRTSGLNEQFF. The J gene is TRBJ2-1, the V gene TRBV6-2 or TRBV6-3; 10 bases align to TRBD2. The V and J ends lost 5 bases and 6 bases, in that order; junction bases with no gene match: 4. The CDR3 sequence is 14 residues long. Germline CDR1 reads MNHEY; CDR2 reads SVGEGT.

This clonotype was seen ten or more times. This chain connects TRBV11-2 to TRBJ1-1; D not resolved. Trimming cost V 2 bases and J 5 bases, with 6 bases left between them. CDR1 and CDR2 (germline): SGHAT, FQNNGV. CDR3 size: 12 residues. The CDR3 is CASSLLVTEAFF. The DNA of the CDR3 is TGTGCCAGCAGCTTATTAGTAACTGAAGCTTTCTTT.

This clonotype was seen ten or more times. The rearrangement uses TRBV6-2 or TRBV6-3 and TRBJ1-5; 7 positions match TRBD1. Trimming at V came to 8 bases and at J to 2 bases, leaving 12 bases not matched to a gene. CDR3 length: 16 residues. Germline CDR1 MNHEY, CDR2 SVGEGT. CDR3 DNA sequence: TGTGCCAGCGATACCTGGGCAGGGGGGGGCAATCAGCCCCAGCATTTT. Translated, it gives CASDTWAGGGNQPQHF.

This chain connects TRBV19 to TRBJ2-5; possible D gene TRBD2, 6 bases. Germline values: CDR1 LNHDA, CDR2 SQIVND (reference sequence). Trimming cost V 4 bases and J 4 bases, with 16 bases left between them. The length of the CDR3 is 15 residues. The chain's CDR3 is CASSTLGGVIETQYF. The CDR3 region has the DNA TGTGCCAGTAGTACCCTGGGGGGAGTCATAGAGACCCAGTACTTC.

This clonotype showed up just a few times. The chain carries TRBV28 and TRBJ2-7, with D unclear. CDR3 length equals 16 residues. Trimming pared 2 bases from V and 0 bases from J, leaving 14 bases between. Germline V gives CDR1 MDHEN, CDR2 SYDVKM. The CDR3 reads CASSLRAPLSSYEQYF. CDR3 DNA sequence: TGTGCCAGCAGTTTAAGGGCGCCCCTAAGCTCCTACGAGCAGTACTTC.

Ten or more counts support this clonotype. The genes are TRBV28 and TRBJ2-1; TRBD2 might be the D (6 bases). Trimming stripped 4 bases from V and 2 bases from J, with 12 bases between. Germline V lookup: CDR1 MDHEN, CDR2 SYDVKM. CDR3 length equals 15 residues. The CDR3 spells CASSSSSVPYNEQFF. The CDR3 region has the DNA TGTGCCAGCAGTTCTTCTAGCGTCCCCTACAATGAGCAGTTCTTC.

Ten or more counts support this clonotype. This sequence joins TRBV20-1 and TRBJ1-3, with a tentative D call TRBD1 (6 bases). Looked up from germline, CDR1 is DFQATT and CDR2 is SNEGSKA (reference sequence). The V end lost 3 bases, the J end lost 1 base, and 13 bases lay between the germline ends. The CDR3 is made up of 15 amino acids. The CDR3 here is CSASPGHPSGNTIYF. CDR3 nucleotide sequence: TGCAGTGCTAGTCCGGGACACCCTTCTGGAAACACCATATATTTT.

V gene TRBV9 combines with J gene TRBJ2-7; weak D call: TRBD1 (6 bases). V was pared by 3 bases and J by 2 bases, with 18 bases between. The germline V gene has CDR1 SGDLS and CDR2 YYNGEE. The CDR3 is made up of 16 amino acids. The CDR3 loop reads CASSGTSGTLPYEQYF. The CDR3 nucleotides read TGTGCCAGCAGCGGGACATCCGGGACACTTCCCTACGAGCAGTACTTC.

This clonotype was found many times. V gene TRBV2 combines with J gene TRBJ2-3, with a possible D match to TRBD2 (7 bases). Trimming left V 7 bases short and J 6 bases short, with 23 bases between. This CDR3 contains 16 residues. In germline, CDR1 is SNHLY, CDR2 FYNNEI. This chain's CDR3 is CASNEPRGALIDTQYF. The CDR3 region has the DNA TGTGCCAGCAACGAACCTCGGGGGGCGTTGATCGATACGCAGTATTTT.

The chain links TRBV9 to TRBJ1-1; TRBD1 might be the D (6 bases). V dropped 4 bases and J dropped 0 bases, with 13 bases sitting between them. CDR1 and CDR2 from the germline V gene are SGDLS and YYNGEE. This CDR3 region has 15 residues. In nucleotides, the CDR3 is TGTGCCAGCAGCCCCCGACAGGATATGAACACTGAAGCTTTCTTT. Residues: CASSPRQDMNTEAFF.

The CDR3 bases are TGTGCCACCAGATCCAGGGGGGCGGAAGATACGCAGTATTTT. It codes for CATRSRGAEDTQYF. The chain uses TRBV15 and TRBJ2-3; TRBD1 might be the D (7 bases). Trimming pared 6 bases from V and 5 bases from J, leaving 15 bases between. Germline CDR1 LNHNV, CDR2 YYDKDF (reference sequence). The CDR3 has 14 amino acids. The complete variable domain, with remaining parts taken from reference TRBV15 and TRBJ2-3, reads DAMVIQNPRYQVTQFGKPVTLSCSQTLNHNVMYWYQQKSSQAPKLLFHYYDKDFNNEADTPDNFQSRRPNTSFCFLDIRSPGLGDTAMYLCATRSRGAEDTQYFGPGTRLTVL.

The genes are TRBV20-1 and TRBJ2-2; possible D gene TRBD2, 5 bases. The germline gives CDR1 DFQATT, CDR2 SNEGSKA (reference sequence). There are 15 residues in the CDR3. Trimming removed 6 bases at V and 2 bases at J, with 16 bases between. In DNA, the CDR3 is TGCAGTGCCCGGGATCCCCAGGACAACACCGGGGAGCTGTTTTTT. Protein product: CSARDPQDNTGELFF.

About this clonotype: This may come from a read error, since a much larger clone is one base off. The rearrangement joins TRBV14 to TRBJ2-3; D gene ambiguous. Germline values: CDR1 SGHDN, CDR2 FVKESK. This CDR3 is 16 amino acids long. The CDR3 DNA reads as TGTGCCCGCAGCCAAGACCAGCAGCTAAGCACAGATACGCAGTATTTT. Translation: CARSQDQQLSTDTQYF.

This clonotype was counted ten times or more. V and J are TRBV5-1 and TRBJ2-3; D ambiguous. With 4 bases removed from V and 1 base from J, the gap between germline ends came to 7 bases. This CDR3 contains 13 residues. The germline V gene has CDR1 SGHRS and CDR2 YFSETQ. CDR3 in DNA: TGCGCCAGCAGCACGGACGGCACAGATACGCAGTATTTT. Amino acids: CASSTDGTDTQYF.